One sample yielded the 20 T cell receptor beta chains listed below, sequenced in a study of STAT3 mutations in large granular lymphocyte leukemia. Findings of the study overall: In T-cell large granular lymphocyte leukemia, about half of patients showed multiple immunodominant subclonotypes.

Sequencing used immunoSEQ multiplex PCR; TCRdb keeps in-frame clones, though not all of them. The sample includes under 15,000 clones, 60% to 85% of them seen just once. What these receptors recognize is not known. The specimen sequenced was peripheral blood mononuclear cells. Receptors originate from a man aged 55-75 years with T-cell large granular lymphocyte leukemia. Some clones in this sample may be carry-over from other donors' samples.

This chain connects TRBV27 to TRBJ2-7, with D tentatively TRBD1 (5 bases). V lost 4 bases to trimming and J lost 2 bases, with 9 bases between them. The CDR3 contains 13 residues. In germline, CDR1 is MNHEY, CDR2 SMNVEV (reference sequence). The chain's CDR3 is CASSSGPAYEQYF. CDR3 DNA: TGTGCCAGCAGTTCAGGGCCCGCCTACGAGCAGTACTTC.

CDR3 region: CASSRDRGFYEQYF. The DNA for the CDR3 is TGTGCCAGCAGCCGGGACAGGGGTTTCTACGAGCAGTACTTC. The chain has TRBV25-1 and TRBJ2-7; 10 positions agree with TRBD1. Germline V gene sequence: CDR1 MGHDK, CDR2 SYGVNS. This CDR3 contains 14 residues. The trim removed 6 bases at V and 3 bases at J, leaving 5 bases unmatched.

This clone occurred a few times. This sequence joins TRBV5-1 and TRBJ1-2, with no clear D. The CDR3 covers 14 residues. Germline V gene lookup returns CDR1 SGHRS and CDR2 YFSETQ. Trimming removed 2 bases from V and 0 bases from J, with 8 bases in between. CDR3 loop: CASSLREANYGYTF. The CDR3 nucleotides are TGCGCCAGCAGCTTAAGGGAGGCTAACTATGGCTACACCTTC.

The chain recombines TRBV29-1 with TRBJ1-1, with a weak D call TRBD1 (5 bases). The CDR3 runs 14 residues. Germline V lookup: CDR1 SQVTM, CDR2 ANQGSEA. V dropped 0 bases and J dropped 6 bases, with 14 bases sitting between them. CDR3 residues: CSVEDPGLGAEAFF. The CDR3 coding sequence is TGCAGCGTTGAAGATCCAGGGTTGGGAGCTGAAGCTTTCTTT.

This rearrangement joins TRBV27 to TRBJ2-5; 13 bases line up with TRBD2. V lost 5 bases and J lost 3; bases outside the gene matches: 6. The CDR3 length is 16 residues. Germline V gives CDR1 MNHEY, CDR2 SMNVEV (reference sequence). The CDR3: CASSTGLAGEKETQYF. CDR3 coding DNA: TGTGCCAGCAGTACCGGACTAGCGGGAGAAAAAGAGACCCAGTACTTC.

V is TRBV7-8 and J is TRBJ1-5, with 8 bases lining up with TRBD1. Germline V lookup: CDR1 SGHVS, CDR2 FQNEAQ. The CDR3 runs 14 residues. Trimming at V came to 3 bases and at J to 5 bases, leaving 3 bases not matched to a gene. The CDR3 reads CASSFRQGYQPQHF. The CDR3, as DNA: TGTGCCAGCAGCTTCCGACAGGGGTATCAGCCCCAGCATTTT.

This clone appeared a few times. The chain uses TRBV5-1 and TRBJ2-3; 7 bases are a match to TRBD1. Germline CDR1 is SGHRS and CDR2 is YFSETQ. Trimming at V came to 4 bases and at J to 0 bases, leaving 2 bases not matched to a gene. The CDR3 has 14 amino acids. The CDR3 protein is CASSTGDSTDTQYF. DNA of the CDR3: TGCGCCAGCAGCACAGGGGACAGCACAGATACGCAGTATTTT.

The genes are TRBV9 and TRBJ1-2; no definite D call. Trimming removed 0 bases from V and 8 bases from J, with 11 bases in between. The CDR3 spans 13 residues. In germline, CDR1 is SGDLS, CDR2 YYNGEE. CDR3 sequence: CASSVDPQRGYTF. CDR3 nucleotide sequence: TGTGCCAGCAGCGTAGACCCCCAGAGGGGCTACACCTTC.

V gene TRBV5-4 combines with J gene TRBJ2-1, with D maybe TRBD2 (6 bases). Trimming took 4 bases from V and 7 from J, leaving 12 bases between them. Germline V gene data show CDR1 as SGHNT and CDR2 as YYREEE (reference sequence). The CDR3 spans 13 residues. The CDR3 is CASSTGVANEQFF. Here the CDR3 DNA reads TGTGCCAGCAGCACGGGAGTAGCAAATGAGCAGTTCTTC.

The chain carries TRBV4-1 and TRBJ1-1; D uncertain. The CDR3 has 14 amino acids. Germline lookup yields CDR1 MGHRA and CDR2 YSYEKL. The ends were cut back, 0 bases at V and 1 base at J, with 6 bases in the middle. The CDR3 region has the DNA TGCGCCAGCAGCCAAGATGGGCGGAACACTGAAGCTTTCTTT. Translation: CASSQDGRNTEAFF.

This clone was observed once. The CDR3 spells CASSEGGRDTQYF. DNA for the CDR3: TGTGCCAGCAGTGAAGGGGGCCGGGATACGCAGTATTTT. The chain has TRBV25-1 and TRBJ2-3; D perhaps matches TRBD1 (6 bases). The CDR3 has 13 residues. Germline CDR1 and CDR2: MGHDK and SYGVNS. With 2 bases removed from V and 6 bases from J, the gap between germline ends came to 9 bases.

In this sample, this clone turned up once. CDR3: CASSQPESSYEQYF. The CDR3 coding sequence is TGTGCCAGTAGTCAGCCAGAAAGCTCCTACGAGCAGTACTTC. This chain uses TRBV19 with TRBJ2-7, with D uncertain. CDR1 and CDR2 from the germline V gene are LNHDA and SQIVND (reference sequence). Deletions cut 5 bases from V and 0 bases from J, with 11 bases between. The CDR3 is 14 amino acids.

J is TRBJ2-2 and V is TRBV5-1; D gene ambiguous. V dropped 3 bases and J dropped 0 bases, with 0 bases sitting between them. This CDR3 is built from 12 residues. Germline V gene lookup returns CDR1 SGHRS and CDR2 YFSETQ. Here the CDR3 reads CASSSNTGELFF. In DNA, the CDR3 is TGCGCCAGCAGCTCGAACACCGGGGAGCTGTTTTTT. Full variable domain (outside the CDR3, taken from reference TRBV5-1 and TRBJ2-2): KAGVTQTPRYLIKTRGQQVTLSCSPISGHRSVSWYQQTPGQGLQFLFEYFSETQRNKGNFPGRFSGRQFSNSRSEMNVSTLELGDSALYLCASSSNTGELFFGEGSRLTVL.

This chain joins TRBV30 and TRBJ1-5; TRBD1 is a possible D gene (5 bases). V lost 0 bases, J lost 2 bases, and 14 bases lay in between. CDR1 is GTSNPN, CDR2 SVGIG, per germline (reference sequence). The CDR3 loop spans 16 amino acids. CDR3 region: CAWSVRGFQGNQPQHF. The CDR3 coding sequence is TGTGCCTGGAGTGTACGGGGGTTCCAGGGCAATCAGCCCCAGCATTTT.

V usage is TRBV14 and J usage is TRBJ2-1; 9 bases line up with TRBD2. CDR1 SGHDN and CDR2 FVKESK come from the germline V gene. The CDR3 is made up of 13 amino acids. The ends lost 4 bases at V and 10 bases at J; junction bases unmatched: 5. The CDR3 is CASSPGLAREQFF. The CDR3 nucleotides are TGTGCCAGCAGCCCGGGACTAGCACGGGAGCAGTTCTTC.

The chain uses TRBV29-1 and TRBJ2-3; TRBD1 matches at 9 bases. The V gene end was trimmed by 4 bases and the J gene end by 2 bases; junction bases not matched to a gene: 1. Germline V lookup: CDR1 SQVTM, CDR2 ANQGSEA. The CDR3 sequence is 13 residues long. CDR3 DNA sequence: TGCAGCGTTGGGACAGGGGCCACAGATACGCAGTATTTT. Translating gives CSVGTGATDTQYF.

This chain joins TRBV27 and TRBJ2-1, with a tentative D call TRBD2 (6 bases). This CDR3 is 14 amino acids long. V was clipped by 4 bases and J by 12 bases, with 19 bases between them. CDR1 and CDR2 from the germline V gene are MNHEY and SMNVEV (reference sequence). CDR3 bases: TGTGCCAGCAGTTGGGACTCTTGGTATGGTGGGCAGTTCTTC. Translating gives CASSWDSWYGGQFF.

The V call is TRBV6-4, the J call TRBJ1-5, with 7 positions matching TRBD1. J gave up 1 base and V 4 bases, and 1 base lay outside the gene matches. Germline lookup yields CDR1 MRHNA and CDR2 SNTAGT. This CDR3 comprises 14 residues. The CDR3 region is CASSADRSNQPQHF. The CDR3 nucleotides read TGTGCCAGCAGTGCGGACAGGAGCAATCAGCCCCAGCATTTT.

This chain uses TRBV14 with TRBJ1-2, with 9 nucleotides matching TRBD1. The length of the CDR3 is 16 residues. The junction had 8 bases not matched to a gene; V was cut back by 0 bases and J by 6 bases. Germline V gene data show CDR1 as SGHDN and CDR2 as FVKESK. CDR3 residues: CASSQDSGTGRNGYTF. Written as DNA, the CDR3 is TGTGCCAGCAGCCAAGATTCAGGGACAGGGAGGAATGGCTACACCTTC.

J is TRBJ2-1 and V is TRBV5-6; D gene unclear. The CDR3 is 11 amino acids. V gave up 2 bases and J gave up 6 bases, with 3 bases separating them. Per the germline V gene, CDR1 is SGHDT and CDR2 is YYEEEE. CDR3 loop: CASSFSNEQFF. CDR3 DNA: TGTGCCAGCAGCTTCAGCAATGAGCAGTTCTTC.